The rows below give T cell receptor beta chains drawn from one sample of a study of PD-1 blockade in classical Hodgkin lymphoma. Assay: immunoSEQ multiplex PCR; the TCRdb copy retains only in-frame clones and omits some. This sample has more than 95,000 clones, with roughly 89% found just once. Source: peripheral blood mononuclear cells (PBMCs), taken before the fourth cycle of nivolumab. These receptors were obtained from a human donor with classical Hodgkin lymphoma. CDR3s include the opening cysteine and the closing phenylalanine or tryptophan. The order of the fields is J gene, clone size, V gene, CDR3 protein. The size entry is marked missing in some rows and otherwise reads once, few, many or a size class.

>TRBJ1-2|-|TRBV5-8
CASSLWEQVYGYTF
>TRBJ1-1|-|TRBV7-9
CASSLKGPEAFF
>TRBJ2-1|-|TRBV2
CASSEAKLAGGDNEQFF
>TRBJ2-1|-|TRBV11-2
CASSFASSGYNEQFF
>TRBJ2-7|once|TRBV30
CAWSVLKRDVTYEQYF
>TRBJ1-3|-|TRBV13
CASSSRALRNTIYF
>TRBJ2-7|-|TRBV19
CASRDKIYEQYF
>TRBJ2-7|-|TRBV4-1
CASSQAVAGDSGEQYF
>TRBJ2-7|once|TRBV28
CASRPQGKGPYEQYF
>TRBJ1-2|-|TRBV5-6
CASSLGTANYGYTF
>TRBJ1-2|-|TRBV2
CASKLDNSNYGYTF
>TRBJ2-3|-|TRBV6-6
CASSYQLAGVTDTQYF
>TRBJ2-7|-|TRBV6-1
CASSEGQAVTYEQYF
>TRBJ2-1|once|TRBV29-1
CSVAWEIDNEQFF
>TRBJ2-1|-|TRBV2
CASGGNRNLYNEQFF
>TRBJ1-2|once|TRBV27
CASSLSPRQGSGGYTF
>TRBJ2-2|-|TRBV2
CASHTSGSTGELFF
>TRBJ1-5|-|TRBV4-2
CASSQDTQPQHF
>TRBJ2-3|-|TRBV6-1
CASSERLAGPSTDTQYF
>TRBJ1-1|-|TRBV27
CASSSTANTEAFF
>TRBJ1-1|-|TRBV29-1
CSVEDLRDWAEAFF
>TRBJ1-2|once|TRBV2
CASSAGQGTLNYGYTF
>TRBJ1-1|-|TRBV6-5
CASRVRPFVTEAFF
>TRBJ1-5|few|TRBV5-8
CASSLAWNQPQHF
>TRBJ2-7|-|TRBV6-5
CASSYTYRAAVYEQYF
>TRBJ1-4|-|TRBV7-6
CASSLSQANEKLFF
>TRBJ2-5|-|TRBV28
CASSVTGPGEETQYF